This T cell receptor beta chain was recorded in a study of beta chain features in type 1 diabetes. About the study: When patients were set against healthy donors, age, gender and cell yields were similar.

This clone showed up just a few times. No antigen is known for it. The study, taken as a whole, reports: Type 1 diabetes patients had TCRB CDR3s that were shorter (moderately but significantly so) in all four CD4+ subsets.

The authors reverse transcribed all of the isolated RNA, so sequencing captured expressed TCRB transcripts. Clones were sequenced by immunoSEQ multiplex PCR, and TCRdb holds only the in-frame ones, with some missing. In the table there are over 100,000 clones, roughly 15% of which are singletons. Sorted populations were all over 98% pure. Sequencing was performed on central memory CD4+ T cells from blood. This sequence was found in a young man with type 1 diabetes.

The CDR3 is CATSRKTGLNYGYTF. In DNA, the CDR3 is TGTGCCACCAGCAGGAAGACAGGATTAAACTATGGCTACACCTTC. The rearrangement uses TRBV15 and TRBJ1-2; D may be TRBD1 (6 bases). Germline V gene sequence: CDR1 LNHNV, CDR2 YYDKDF (reference sequence). The CDR3 length is 15 residues. V shed 3 bases and J shed 2 bases, with 13 bases lying between them.